These T cell receptor beta chains were read from a single sample in a study of cytomegalovirus exposure and HLA in healthy donors. TCRdb keeps only in-frame clones here, not all; method: immunoSEQ multiplex PCR. There are some 100,000 clones in the sample; around 70% occur only once, and approximately 5.5% lies in the top ten. Source material: PBMCs. These receptors were obtained from a woman in her 70s in good health and CMV-seropositive. The CDR3 runs from the conserved cysteine through the conserved F or W. A D gene is named only where the DNA matches it firmly. Expanded clones get a size class; other rows say once, few or many, or leave the size out.

>-|TRBD1|TRBV18|TRBJ2-1|14
CASSPRTGVDEQFF
TGTGCCAGCTCACCCCGGACAGGGGTCGATGAGCAGTTCTTC
>-|-|TRBV29-1|TRBJ1-2|14
CSADFGGSGYGYTF
TGCAGCGCTGACTTCGGGGGATCCGGGTATGGCTACACCTTC
>-|TRBD2|TRBV2|TRBJ2-7|18
CASSAQGLAGASSYEQYF
TGTGCCAGCAGTGCTCAGGGACTAGCGGGGGCTAGCTCCTACGAGCAGTACTTC
>-|-|TRBV5-1|TRBJ1-1|13
CASSLMPGGEASF
TGCGCCAGCAGCCTGATGCCCGGGGGAGAAGCTTCCTTT
>-|TRBD2|TRBV4-3|TRBJ2-7|15
CASSQASGETYEQYF
TGCGCCAGCAGCCAGGCTAGCGGGGAGACCTACGAGCAGTACTTC
>few|TRBD2|TRBV5-4|TRBJ2-1|17
CASSLGTSGGVDNEQFF
TGTGCCAGCAGCCTAGGGACTAGCGGGGGGGTTGACAATGAGCAGTTCTTC
>-|TRBD1|TRBV10-1|TRBJ2-5|15
CASSGTGNPQETQYF
TGCGCCAGCAGTGGGACAGGGAACCCTCAAGAGACCCAGTACTTC
>-|-|TRBV6-5|TRBJ2-7|14
CASRRDSRAGEQYF
TGTGCCAGCAGGAGGGACTCCAGGGCAGGGGAGCAGTACTTC
>-|TRBD1|TRBV2|TRBJ2-7|13
CASSETGVHEQYF
TGTGCCAGCAGTGAGACAGGGGTTCACGAGCAGTACTTC
>few|-|TRBV7-3|TRBJ1-2|15
CASSLRDRGGYGYTF
TGTGCCAGCAGCCTTCGGGACCGAGGGGGCTATGGCTACACCTTC
>-|-|TRBV6-5|TRBJ2-3|15
CASTTLGASTDTQYF
TGTGCCAGCACCACTCTCGGAGCTAGCACAGATACGCAGTATTTT
>-|-|TRBV7-9|TRBJ1-2|14
CASSLVVAGDGYTF
TGTGCCAGCAGCTTAGTAGTGGCAGGGGACGGCTACACCTTC
>-|-|TRBV18|TRBJ1-6|16
CASSPRADKSNSPLHF
TGTGCCAGCTCACCGCGTGCGGACAAGTCGAATTCACCCCTCCACTTT
>few|TRBD2|TRBV19|TRBJ2-3|17
CASSIGLGGGTTDTQYF
TGTGCCAGTAGTATAGGACTCGGCGGGGGAACCACAGATACGCAGTATTTT
>-|TRBD1|TRBV7-2|TRBJ1-2|15
CASSSTPGQGGGYTF
TGTGCCAGCAGCTCGACTCCGGGACAGGGGGGTGGCTACACCTTC
>-|TRBD1|TRBV6-5|TRBJ1-6|14
CASSPGTGNSPLHF
TGTGCCAGCAGCCCCGGGACAGGGAATTCACCCCTCCACTTT
>-|-|TRBV2|TRBJ2-3|14
CASSDSAHTDTQYF
TGTGCCAGCAGTGATAGCGCGCACACAGATACGCAGTATTTT
>few|-|TRBV7-3|TRBJ2-1|11
CASSVDGEQFF
TGTGCCAGCAGCGTAGACGGGGAGCAGTTCTTC
>-|TRBD2|TRBV4-1|TRBJ2-7|16
CASSQAPAGGLHEQYF
TGCGCCAGCAGCCAAGCCCCAGCGGGGGGGCTTCACGAGCAGTACTTC
>-|-|TRBV7-6|TRBJ2-1|15
CASSLSTGVYNEQFF
TGTGCCAGCAGCTTATCGACGGGGGTCTACAATGAGCAGTTCTTC
>-|-|TRBV28|TRBJ1-2|13
CASSVFGDYGYTF
TGTGCCAGCAGTGTATTTGGAGACTATGGCTACACCTTC
>-|TRBD1|TRBV5-1|TRBJ2-3|14
CASSRDRETDTQYF
TGCGCCAGCAGCCGGGACAGGGAGACAGATACGCAGTATTTT
>-|TRBD2|TRBV2|TRBJ2-1|15
CASSGDKTSGGGGFF
TGTGCCAGCAGTGGGGACAAAACTAGCGGTGGTGGGGGGTTCTTC
>once|TRBD1|TRBV2|TRBJ1-4|14
CASTRGQGYEKLFF
TGTGCCAGCACAAGGGGACAGGGGTATGAAAAACTGTTTTTT
>-|TRBD2|TRBV4-1|TRBJ2-5|19
CASSQEAGLAATGAETQYF
TGCGCCAGCAGCCAAGAGGCGGGACTAGCGGCCACTGGGGCAGAGACCCAGTACTTC
>once|-|TRBV4-1|TRBJ2-1|13
CASSQLFYNEQFF
TGCGCCAGCAGCCAATTATTCTACAATGAGCAGTTCTTC
>once|-|TRBV5-1|TRBJ2-1|19
CASSLAGTGFGGADNEQFF
TGCGCCAGCAGCTTGGCGGGGACAGGGTTCGGGGGGGCGGACAATGAGCAGTTCTTC
>-|-|TRBV30|TRBJ1-2|16
CAWRHPSGTNVYGYTF
TGTGCCTGGAGACATCCCTCCGGGACAAATGTCTATGGCTACACCTTC
>-|-|TRBV6-1|TRBJ2-3|14
CASSEAPGPDTQYF
TGTGCCAGCAGTGAAGCGCCAGGGCCAGATACGCAGTATTTT
>-|-|TRBV29-1|TRBJ1-1|11
CSVPQGTEAFF
TGCAGCGTTCCTCAGGGGACTGAAGCTTTCTTT
>-|-|TRBV27|TRBJ2-6|16
CASSPSYGAGANVLTF
TGTGCCAGCAGTCCCTCTTATGGAGCAGGGGCCAACGTCCTGACTTTC
>few|-|TRBV7-6|TRBJ2-5|12
CASSGSDKTQYF
TGTGCCAGCAGCGGGAGTGATAAGACCCAGTACTTC
>few|-|TRBV30|TRBJ2-1|14
CAWSRDWASDEQFF
TGTGCCTGGAGTAGGGACTGGGCTTCGGATGAGCAGTTCTTC
>-|-|TRBV2|TRBJ2-5|13
CASSRNREETQYF
TGTGCCAGCAGCCGTAACAGGGAGGAGACCCAGTACTTC
>-|-|TRBV5-1|TRBJ2-5|14
CASSLSGRVETQYF
TGCGCCAGCAGCTTGAGTGGCAGGGTAGAGACCCAGTACTTC
>-|-|TRBV5-4|TRBJ2-5|13
CASSGRGQETQYF
TGTGCCAGCAGCGGCAGGGGCCAAGAGACCCAGTACTTC
>-|-|TRBV19|TRBJ1-2|15
CASTPRITGNYGYTF
TGTGCCAGTACCCCGAGGATCACAGGGAACTATGGCTACACCTTC
>once|-|TRBV6-4|TRBJ1-1|13
CASSTLRRVEAFF
TGTGCCAGCAGTACTCTTAGACGGGTTGAAGCTTTCTTT
>few|TRBD2|TRBV2|TRBJ2-1|15
CASSVSGGPGNEQFF
TGTGCCAGCAGTGTAAGCGGGGGGCCAGGTAATGAGCAGTTCTTC
>-|TRBD1|TRBV27|TRBJ2-2|14
CASSSTGGTGELFF
TGTGCCAGCAGTTCAACAGGGGGCACCGGGGAGCTGTTTTTT
>-|TRBD1|TRBV19|TRBJ1-5|13
CASSDTGAEPQHF
TGTGCCAGTAGTGACACAGGGGCAGAGCCCCAGCATTTT
>-|-|TRBV6-1|TRBJ2-2|15
CAGRGTTIYTGELFF
TGTGCCGGAAGGGGGACTACAATCTACACCGGGGAGCTGTTTTTT
>-|TRBD1|TRBV7-2|TRBJ1-1|14
CASSSGTVQTEAFF
TGTGCCAGCAGCTCGGGGACAGTGCAAACTGAAGCTTTCTTT
>-|-|TRBV5-4|TRBJ1-1|16
CASSLKGGPGGTEAFF
TGTGCCAGCAGCTTGAAGGGGGGGCCCGGGGGGACTGAAGCTTTCTTT
>-|-|TRBV6-5|TRBJ2-7|13
CASSSPGRRLEYF
TGTGCCAGCAGTTCTCCGGGGAGGCGCTTGGAGTACTTC
>-|-|TRBV6-6|TRBJ2-5|12
CASCQPVETQYF
TGTGCCAGCTGCCAACCAGTGGAGACCCAGTACTTC
>-|TRBD1|TRBV7-9|TRBJ1-2|15
CASSLDWTGVGGYTF
TGTGCCAGCAGCTTAGATTGGACAGGGGTCGGTGGCTACACCTTC
>-|TRBD1|TRBV6-5|TRBJ1-4|13
CASSQQGVEKLFF
TGTGCCAGCAGTCAACAGGGGGTTGAAAAACTGTTTTTT
>-|-|TRBV6-6|TRBJ2-2|14
CASIPGQPTGELFF
TGTGCCAGCATTCCCGGACAGCCCACCGGGGAGCTGTTTTTT
>-|TRBD1|TRBV18|TRBJ1-2|13
CASSPQGGYGYTF
TGTGCCAGCTCACCCCAGGGGGGCTATGGCTACACCTTC
>-|-|TRBV6-6|TRBJ1-1|11
CASAYPSEAFF
TGTGCCAGCGCCTATCCTTCTGAAGCTTTCTTT
>-|-|TRBV21-1|TRBJ1-2|17
CASTGGQALPGNYGYTF
TGTGCCAGCACAGGGGGGCAGGCCCTCCCGGGTAACTATGGCTACACCTTC
>-|TRBD2|TRBV7-9|TRBJ2-2|15
CASSATSPNTGELFF
TGTGCCAGCAGCGCGACTAGCCCGAACACCGGGGAGCTGTTTTTT